The 6 T cell receptor beta chains below all came from one sample that was sequenced in a study of T cell repertoires in ileal Crohn's disease. Noted time point: inflamed ileum from the surgical specimen. Assay used: immunoSEQ multiplex PCR; TCRdb lists only in-frame clones, some missing. This table has several thousand clones, approximately 82% appearing once. What was sequenced was ileal tissue. All receptors come from an adult with Crohn's disease.

CDR3 DNA: TGCGCCAGCAGCTTGGGGGCGGAGGCGGCCGAGCAGTACTTC. It yields the protein CASSLGAEAAEQYF. The chain joins TRBV5-1 to TRBJ2-7, with D possibly being TRBD2 (5 bases). Germline V gene data show CDR1 as SGHRS and CDR2 as YFSETQ. The V end was cut by 0 bases, the J end by 6 bases, with 13 bases between. The CDR3 runs to 14 residues.

The rearrangement links TRBV7-9 to TRBJ2-6; D tentatively fits TRBD1 or TRBD2 (5 bases each). Trimming pared 3 bases from V and 3 bases from J, leaving 9 bases between. The germline V gene encodes CDR1 SEHNR and CDR2 FQNEAQ (reference sequence). The CDR3 contains 15 residues. CDR3 sequence reads: CASSFSGSGANVLTF. DNA for the CDR3: TGTGCCAGCAGCTTTTCAGGGAGTGGGGCCAACGTCCTGACTTTC.

This sequence joins TRBV28 and TRBJ2-3; 8 nucleotides align to TRBD2. Looked up from germline, CDR1 is MDHEN and CDR2 is SYDVKM. The CDR3 loop spans 13 amino acids. Unmatched junction bases numbered 4, after V lost 6 bases and J lost 5 bases. CDR3 protein: CASRAGGGDTQYF. CDR3 in DNA: TGTGCCAGCAGGGCCGGGGGGGGAGATACGCAGTATTTT.

The rearrangement joins TRBV19 to TRBJ1-3; no clear D gene. The CDR3 runs 15 residues. The germline V gene encodes CDR1 LNHDA and CDR2 SQIVND (reference sequence). Trimming pared 4 bases from V and 4 bases from J, leaving 14 bases between. Written as DNA, the CDR3 is TGTGCCAGTAGTACAATGGGCGGTTTCGGAAACACCATATATTTT. Its translation is CASSTMGGFGNTIYF. Full variable domain (rest looked up from reference TRBV19 and TRBJ1-3): DGGITQSPKYLFRKEGQNVTLSCEQNLNHDAMYWYRQDPGQGLRLIYYSQIVNDFQKGDIAEGYSVSREKKESFPLTVTSAQKNPTAFYLCASSTMGGFGNTIYFGEGSWLTVV.

This clone occurred once. The chain is built from TRBV5-4 and TRBJ1-4; TRBD1 is a possible D gene (5 bases). The ends were cut back, 4 bases at V and 8 bases at J, with 15 bases in the middle. This CDR3 is 14 amino acids long. Germline assignment: CDR1 SGHNT and CDR2 YYREEE (reference sequence). CDR3 residues: CASSPRQNNEKLFF. CDR3 bases: TGTGCCAGCAGCCCCCGACAGAACAACGAAAAACTGTTTTTT.

This chain uses TRBV30 with TRBJ1-4; TRBD1 matches at 9 bases. In germline, CDR1 is GTSNPN, CDR2 SVGIG (reference sequence). This CDR3 has 14 residues. Trimming took 2 bases from V and 8 from J; bases not matched to a gene: 6. CDR3 sequence reads: CAWSSGTGNEKLFF. The CDR3 DNA reads TGTGCCTGGAGTTCCGGGACAGGGAACGAAAAACTGTTTTTT.